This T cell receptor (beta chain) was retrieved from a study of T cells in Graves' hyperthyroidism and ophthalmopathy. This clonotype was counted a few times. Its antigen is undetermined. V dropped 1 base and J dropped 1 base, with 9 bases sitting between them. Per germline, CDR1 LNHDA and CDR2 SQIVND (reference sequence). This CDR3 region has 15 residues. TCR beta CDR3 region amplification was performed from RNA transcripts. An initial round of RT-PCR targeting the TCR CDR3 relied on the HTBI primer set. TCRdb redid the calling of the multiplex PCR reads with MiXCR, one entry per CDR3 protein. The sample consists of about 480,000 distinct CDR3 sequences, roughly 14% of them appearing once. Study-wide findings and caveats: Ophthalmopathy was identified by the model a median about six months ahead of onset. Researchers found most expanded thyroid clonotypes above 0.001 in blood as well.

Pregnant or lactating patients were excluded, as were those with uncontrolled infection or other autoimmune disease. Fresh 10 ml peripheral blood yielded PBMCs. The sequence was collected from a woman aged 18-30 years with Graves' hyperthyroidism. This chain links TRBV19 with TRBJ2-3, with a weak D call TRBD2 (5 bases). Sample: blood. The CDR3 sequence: CASSIAMRGTDTQYF. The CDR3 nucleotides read TGTGCCAGTAGTATAGCGATGCGGGGCACAGATACGCAGTATTTT.